These 18 T cell receptor beta chains originate from one sample sequenced in a study of T cell repertoires in cytomegalovirus infection. MiXCR, run by TCRdb on the reads, gives a single entry per CDR3 protein. The sample holds about a million distinct CDR3 sequences; around 29% are singletons and the top ten take roughly 13%. For these receptors, no antigen is known. The sample here was cultured CD8+ T cells from PBMCs, taken from culture after CMV antigen stimulation. The receptors stem from a human donor in good health (CMV status not recorded). Some clones in this sample may be carry-over from other donors' samples.

The rearrangement joins TRBV7-3 to TRBJ2-3; 7 positions agree with TRBD2. J lost 1 base, V lost 6 bases, and 7 bases had no gene match. The germline V gene encodes CDR1 SGHTA and CDR2 FQGTGA. This CDR3 is built from 15 residues. This CDR3 reads CASSWGGLRTDTQYF. Here the CDR3 DNA reads TGTGCCAGCAGTTGGGGGGGGTTACGCACAGATACGCAGTATTTT.

This clonotype appeared a few times. This chain connects TRBV28 to TRBJ2-7; 16 bases fit TRBD2. Losses at the gene ends were 7 bases for V and 7 bases for J; bases not matched to a gene: 7. CDR1 and CDR2 from the germline V gene are MDHEN and SYDVKM. The CDR3 totals 15 residues. The CDR3 reads CASILGLAGGDEQYV. In DNA, the CDR3 is TGTGCCAGCATCCTGGGACTAGCGGGGGGGGATGAGCAGTACGTC.

This clonotype was observed a handful of times. The CDR3 bases are TGTGCCATCAGAGAGATCGGGACAGATAATTCACCCCTCCACTTT. It encodes CAIREIGTDNSPLHF. The chain combines TRBV10-3 with TRBJ1-6, with TRBD1 matching over 7 bases. Germline CDR1 reads ENHRY; CDR2 reads SYGVKD. The V and J ends lost 6 bases and 5 bases, in that order; junction bases with no gene match: 7. This CDR3 comprises 15 residues.

This clonotype was seen a handful of times. The V and J genes are TRBV6-2 or TRBV6-3 and TRBJ1-1; D uncertain. Germline V lookup: CDR1 MNHEY, CDR2 SVGEGT. The CDR3 totals 13 residues. V was trimmed by 3 bases and J by 5 bases, leaving 10 bases between them. The CDR3 is CASSYVGVTEAFF. DNA of the CDR3: TGTGCCAGCAGTTATGTTGGGGTTACTGAAGCTTTCTTT.

This clonotype was counted at least ten times. The genes are TRBV12-5 and TRBJ2-7; D unclear. V dropped 6 bases and J dropped 4 bases, with 13 bases sitting between them. The CDR3 has 13 amino acids. The germline V gene encodes CDR1 LGHNT and CDR2 FRNRAP. Written as DNA, the CDR3 is TGTGCTAGTGGCCGAAATGTGGCGTACGAGCAGTACTTC. This sequence encodes CASGRNVAYEQYF.

The rearrangement joins TRBV9 to TRBJ2-3; no clear D. CDR1 and CDR2 (germline): SGDLS, YYNGEE. V lost 4 bases and J lost 3, with 15 bases in between. The CDR3 spans 15 residues. For the CDR3, the DNA is TGTGCCAGCAGCCTTGAGGCCGTGGGAACAGATACGCAGTATTTT. This encodes CASSLEAVGTDTQYF. Drawing the rest from reference TRBV9 and TRBJ2-3, the complete variable domain is DSGVTQTPKHLITATGQRVTLRCSPRSGDLSVYWYQQSLDQGLQFLIQYYNGEERAKGNILERFSAQQFPDLHSELNLSSLELGDSALYFCASSLEAVGTDTQYFGPGTRLTVL.

This clonotype was seen ten or more times. This sequence joins TRBV12-3 or TRBV12-4 and TRBJ1-2, with D perhaps matching TRBD1 (5 bases). Trimming took 9 bases from V and 4 from J, leaving 24 bases between them. The CDR3 totals 16 residues. CDR3 protein: CASSMPGHPKGYGYTF. CDR3 in DNA: TGTGCCAGTTCAATGCCGGGGCACCCTAAGGGCTATGGCTACACCTTC.

Worth noting for this clonotype: A much larger clone differs from this one at a single base, so this may be a read error. This chain links TRBV12-3 or TRBV12-4 with TRBJ1-1; D unresolved. V was trimmed by 7 bases and J by 4 bases, leaving 10 bases between them. This CDR3 spans 12 amino acids. The CDR3 is CASNKGTTEAFF. The CDR3 DNA is TGTGCCAGCAACAAGGGAACCACTGAAGCTTTCTTT.

This clonotype was detected ten times or more. The chain links TRBV6-1 to TRBJ2-1; D is undetermined. Germline CDR1 is MNHNS and CDR2 is SASEGT. Deletions cut 11 bases from V and 4 bases from J, with 15 bases between. The length of the CDR3 is 13 residues. CDR3 sequence reads: CAATTPPYNEQFF. The CDR3, as DNA: TGTGCCGCAACGACTCCCCCGTACAATGAGCAGTTCTTC.

This chain links TRBV27 with TRBJ1-5; TRBD1 agrees at 7 bases. The V and J ends lost 6 bases and 2 bases, in that order; junction bases with no gene match: 10. The CDR3 runs to 16 residues. Germline V lookup: CDR1 MNHEY, CDR2 SMNVEV (reference sequence). This CDR3 reads CASRANRGEGNQPQHF. The DNA of the CDR3 is TGTGCCAGCAGGGCTAACAGGGGCGAAGGCAATCAGCCCCAGCATTTT.

The chain joins TRBV4-1 to TRBJ2-7; 9 bases are a match to TRBD2. CDR1 is MGHRA, CDR2 YSYEKL, per germline. After removal of 3 bases from V and 4 bases from J, the junction contained 19 bases not matched to a gene. CDR3 length equals 19 residues. The CDR3 sequence: CASSQSSGGARQDRYEQYF. CDR3 coding DNA: TGCGCCAGCAGCCAGAGTAGCGGGGGAGCACGCCAGGATCGTTACGAGCAGTACTTC.

This clonotype was seen repeatedly, ten times or more. The genes are TRBV7-9 and TRBJ1-5; 7 bases are shared with TRBD1. The length of the CDR3 is 16 residues. Germline assignment: CDR1 SEHNR and CDR2 FQNEAQ (reference sequence). V lost 4 bases and J lost 1; bases outside the gene matches: 7. In nucleotides, the CDR3 is TGTGCCAGCAGCTCTACAGGGGAGGGGAGCAATCAGCCCCAGCATTTT. Translation gives CASSSTGEGSNQPQHF.

This rearrangement joins TRBV28 to TRBJ1-2; possibly TRBD1 for D (5 bases). V shed 1 base and J shed 7 bases, with 10 bases lying between them. Germline V gene data show CDR1 as MDHEN and CDR2 as SYDVKM. This CDR3 spans 13 amino acids. The CDR3: CASSLFRGGGYTF. The CDR3, as DNA: TGTGCCAGCAGTTTATTTAGGGGAGGTGGCTACACCTTC.

The rearrangement joins TRBV5-4 to TRBJ2-5; the D gene is possibly TRBD1 (5 bases). Germline loops: CDR1 SGHNT, CDR2 YYREEE (reference sequence). The V and J ends lost 0 bases and 3 bases respectively, with 12 bases between them. The CDR3 has 15 amino acids. The CDR3 DNA sequence: TGTGCCAGCAGCTTGGTTGGTACAGGCGAAGAGACCCAGTACTTC. Protein product: CASSLVGTGEETQYF.

This clonotype has just a few counts. The chain has TRBV15 and TRBJ2-3; 10 positions match TRBD2. The CDR3 covers 16 residues. Germline V gene data show CDR1 as LNHNV and CDR2 as YYDKDF (reference sequence). The J segment lost 7 bases and the V segment lost 3 bases, leaving 10 bases of the junction unmatched. The CDR3 is CATSRPEAGGQHTQYF. The CDR3 coding sequence is TGTGCCACCAGCAGGCCCGAAGCGGGGGGGCAACATACGCAGTATTTT.

This clonotype has a single count. The rearrangement uses TRBV27 and TRBJ1-6; tentative D call: TRBD1 (6 bases). This CDR3 contains 15 residues. Per germline, CDR1 MNHEY and CDR2 SMNVEV (reference sequence). Trimming shortened V by 6 bases and J by 6 bases, and 15 bases separated the two germline ends. As DNA, the CDR3 is TGTGCCAGCAGCCCGTTGGGGGGCAGTAATTCACCCCTCCACTTT. Encoded protein: CASSPLGGSNSPLHF.

The chain couples TRBV6-1 to TRBJ1-4, with 8 bases identical to TRBD1. This CDR3 has 18 amino acids. CDR1 is MNHNS, CDR2 SASEGT, per germline. V was clipped by 0 bases and J by 3 bases; unmatched bases: 9. CDR3 DNA: TGTGCCAGCAGTGAAGCGGGATGGACAGGGCGGGCTAATGAAAAACTGTTTTTT. Protein product: CASSEAGWTGRANEKLFF.

This clonotype was seen a handful of times. The gene calls are TRBV28 and TRBJ2-2; 7 nucleotides match TRBD2. CDR1 is MDHEN and CDR2 is SYDVKM in the germline V gene. This CDR3 has 15 amino acids. V lost 7 bases, J lost 0 bases, and 5 bases stayed unmatched. CDR3 protein: CASTWGGPNTGELFF. The CDR3, as DNA: TGTGCCAGCACCTGGGGGGGACCGAACACCGGGGAGCTGTTTTTT.